This T cell receptor beta chain was observed in a study of Ad26.COV2.S vaccination and SARS-CoV-2 variants. Study-wide context: Ad26.COV2.S, an intramuscular injection, was given once or twice 56 days apart.

On this clone itself: Antigen unknown.

Treatment denoted: 19 received Ad26.COV2.S at low or high dose, single or two shots; roughly five received placebo; per-sample allocation not given. After the first vaccine or placebo injection, samples were drawn on day 63. This person who donated was an adult of 18-55 years in Boston. Broader study findings: Breadth of non-spike TCRs did not differ between vaccinees and placebo recipients.

Profiling relied on immunoSEQ multiplex PCR, and the TCRdb table lists in-frame clones only, not all of them. The table includes about 350,000 clones, roughly 89% detected once. The sequencing used peripheral blood, collected in a trial of Ad26.COV2.S vaccine versus placebo. The TCR sequence derives from a person aged 18 to 59 who received the Ad26.COV2.S COVID-19 vaccine or a placebo.

CDR3 coding DNA: TGTGCCAGCAGCTCCAGTCCCGGGACAGGGAACTATGGCTACACCTTC. It yields the protein CASSSSPGTGNYGYTF. The V gene is TRBV5-4, the J gene TRBJ1-2; 9 nucleotides line up with TRBD1. The CDR3 has 16 residues. Looked up from germline, CDR1 is SGHNT and CDR2 is YYREEE (reference sequence). J lost 2 bases, V lost 3 bases, and 8 bases had no gene match.